The 27 T cell receptor beta chains given below trace back to one sample, sequenced in a study of CD8+CD57+ T cells in acquired aplastic anemia. For sequencing, patients were chosen who had shown expansion of CD8+CD57+ cells by flow cytometry. CDR3 and TCR beta VDJ profiling relied on genomic DNA as the template. Using its own MiXCR run on the reads, TCRdb lists one record per CDR3 protein. Of 250,000 to 350,000 distinct CDR3 sequences listed, around three fifths are singletons. The source material was sorted CD4+, CD8+, or CD8+CD57+ T cells (not recorded which) from PBMCs. These TCRs come from a human donor with aplastic anemia.

The V and J genes are TRBV25-1 and TRBJ2-1, with D perhaps matching TRBD2 (6 bases). The germline gives CDR1 MGHDK, CDR2 SYGVNS. Trimming stripped 4 bases from V and 3 bases from J, with 16 bases between. The CDR3 extends over 16 amino acids. Written as DNA, the CDR3 is TGTGCCAGCAGTGGCCTACCACTAGCAGTCTACAATGAGCAGTTCTTC. This translates into CASSGLPLAVYNEQFF.

The chain recombines TRBV29-1 with TRBJ1-1; D is unclear. This CDR3 has 13 residues. In germline, CDR1 is SQVTM, CDR2 ANQGSEA. The germline V and J ends were trimmed by 6 bases and 0 bases, with 11 bases remaining between them. The CDR3 region has the DNA TGCAGCGTCGGCAACCCGATGAACACTGAAGCTTTCTTT. Translation: CSVGNPMNTEAFF.

This clonotype came up many times. A much larger clone is a single base away; this may be a read error. V is TRBV2 and J is TRBJ1-6, with a tentative D call TRBD1 (5 bases). CDR3 length: 15 amino acids. Germline loops: CDR1 SNHLY, CDR2 FYNNEI. The CDR3 DNA is TGTGCCAGCAGTGAAAGGGACGGAGATAATTCACCCTTCCACTTT. Protein sequence: CASSERDGDNSPFHF.

A note on this clonotype: The junction and the germline gene differ at one end; a read error may be behind it. This sequence joins TRBV7-9 and TRBJ2-3; D remains ambiguous. Germline values: CDR1 SEHNR, CDR2 FQNEAQ (reference sequence). This CDR3 spans 14 amino acids. CDR3 loop: CASSFWTRTDTRYF. The DNA of the CDR3 is TGTGCCAGCAGCTTTTGGACGCGCACAGATACGCGGTACTTT.

The V gene is TRBV7-6, the J gene TRBJ2-7; 9 positions agree with TRBD2. The CDR3 runs to 13 residues. Unmatched junction bases numbered 3, after V lost 2 bases and J lost 7 bases. Germline V gives CDR1 SGHVS, CDR2 FNYEAQ. Written as DNA, the CDR3 is TGTGCCAGCAGCTTACTAGCGGGACATGAGCAGTACTTC. Its protein is CASSLLAGHEQYF.

This chain connects TRBV25-1 to TRBJ1-1; 9 bases map to TRBD1. Germline V gene data show CDR1 as MGHDK and CDR2 as SYGVNS. The length of the CDR3 is 15 residues. The ends lost 10 bases at V and 3 bases at J; junction bases unmatched: 12. The CDR3 nucleotides read TGTGCCACCACGAGGACAGGGGCGAGGGACACTGAAGCTTTCTTT. Its translation is CATTRTGARDTEAFF.

The chain employs TRBV11-2 and TRBJ2-5; the D call may be TRBD1 or TRBD2 (6 bases each). The V and J ends lost 0 bases and 4 bases respectively, with 12 bases between them. The CDR3 runs to 15 residues. Per the germline V gene, CDR1 is SGHAT and CDR2 is FQNNGV. The CDR3 spells CASSLEGGQGETQYF. CDR3 in DNA: TGTGCCAGCAGCTTAGAGGGGGGACAAGGAGAGACCCAGTACTTC.

This chain connects TRBV19 to TRBJ2-7; D not certain. This CDR3 has 14 residues. The ends were cut back, 3 bases at V and 0 bases at J, with 9 bases in the middle. Germline V CDR1 and CDR2: LNHDA, SQIVND (reference sequence). The CDR3: CASSIRADSYEQYF. Written as DNA, the CDR3 is TGTGCCAGTAGTATCCGGGCCGACTCCTACGAGCAGTACTTC. The variable domain in full, with the rest retrieved from reference TRBV19 and TRBJ2-7, is DGGITQSPKYLFRKEGQNVTLSCEQNLNHDAMYWYRQDPGQGLRLIYYSQIVNDFQKGDIAEGYSVSREKKESFPLTVTSAQKNPTAFYLCASSIRADSYEQYFGPGTRLTVT.

The chain recombines TRBV20-1 with TRBJ2-3; no definite D call. V was pared by 6 bases and J by 2 bases, with 12 bases between. Germline V gene sequence: CDR1 DFQATT, CDR2 SNEGSKA (reference sequence). CDR3 length: 13 amino acids. The CDR3 sequence: CSATRDFTDTQYF. The CDR3, as DNA: TGCAGTGCCACACGAGACTTCACAGATACGCAGTATTTT.

This clonotype was counted only a few times. The chain recombines TRBV6-2 or TRBV6-3 with TRBJ1-5; weak D call: TRBD1 (6 bases). The CDR3 runs 17 residues. Germline assignment: CDR1 MNHEY and CDR2 SVGEGT. The germline V and J ends were trimmed by 6 bases and 6 bases, with 24 bases remaining between them. Written as DNA, the CDR3 is TGTGCCAGCAGGGCCCGTAGGGGGGGCCTATCCGGTCAGCCCCAGCATTTT. It codes for CASRARRGGLSGQPQHF.

This clonotype was recorded a few times. The chain couples TRBV2 to TRBJ1-2; 7 nucleotides match TRBD1. Germline-derived CDR1 and CDR2 are SNHLY and FYNNEI. This CDR3 is 13 amino acids long. V dropped 4 bases and J dropped 6; count of bases not matched to a gene: 5. The CDR3 sequence is CASSAVRGNGYTF. The CDR3 bases are TGTGCCAGCAGTGCGGTCAGGGGGAATGGCTACACCTTC.

This clonotype came up a few times. V is TRBV19 and J is TRBJ1-1; no firm D call. In germline, CDR1 is LNHDA, CDR2 SQIVND (reference sequence). The CDR3 consists of 11 residues. Trimming removed 6 bases at V and 6 bases at J, with 8 bases between. This chain's CDR3 is CASSVGSEAFF. For the CDR3, the DNA is TGTGCCAGTAGCGTGGGGTCTGAAGCTTTCTTT.

This clonotype was seen a few times. CDR3 nucleotide sequence: TGCAGCGTTGAAGACGGGGACAGGCGAGAGACCCAGTACTTC. Protein product: CSVEDGDRRETQYF. The chain carries TRBV29-1 and TRBJ2-5, with TRBD1 matching over 8 bases. Looked up from germline, CDR1 is SQVTM and CDR2 is ANQGSEA. The length of the CDR3 is 14 residues. After removal of 0 bases from V and 4 bases from J, the junction contained 4 bases not matched to a gene. The full variable domain, rest sourced from reference TRBV29-1 and TRBJ2-5, is SAVISQKPSRDICQRGTSLTIQCQVDSQVTMMFWYRQQPGQSLTLIATANQGSEATYESGFVIDKFPISRPNLTFSTLTVSNMSPEDSSIYLCSVEDGDRRETQYFGPGTRLLVL.

This chain uses TRBV7-9 with TRBJ2-7, with D uncertain. The CDR3 sequence is 12 residues long. Germline CDR1 SEHNR, CDR2 FQNEAQ (reference sequence). V dropped 5 bases and J dropped 3 bases, with 8 bases sitting between them. CDR3 coding DNA: TGTGCCAGCAGCCAGCCGAACTACGAGCAGTACTTC. Translating gives CASSQPNYEQYF.

The V call is TRBV10-1, the J call TRBJ1-3; no clear D. From germline, CDR1 is WNHNN and CDR2 SYGVQD (reference sequence). This CDR3 is 15 amino acids long. The V gene lost 3 bases and the J gene lost 0 bases, with 9 bases spanning the gap. The chain's CDR3 is CASSDLGLSGNTIYF. The CDR3 DNA reads as TGCGCCAGCAGTGATCTTGGGCTCTCTGGAAACACCATATATTTT.

CDR3 DNA: TGTGCCAGCAGCTCCTCCGCCGACGACACCATATATTTT. Translation: CASSSSADDTIYF. The chain has TRBV7-2 and TRBJ1-3; D call uncertain. CDR1 SGHTA and CDR2 FQGNSA come from the germline V gene. Between the trimmed V and J ends, which lost 4 bases and 8 bases, there was a span of 12 bases. CDR3 length: 13 amino acids.

This chain uses TRBV14 with TRBJ1-4; D unresolved. Trimming shortened V by 2 bases and J by 5 bases, and 6 bases separated the two germline ends. The CDR3 sequence is 13 residues long. CDR1 and CDR2 from the germline V gene are SGHDN and FVKESK. The CDR3 DNA is TGTGCCAGCAGCCAACAGTTAAATGAAAAACTGTTTTTT. It is translated as CASSQQLNEKLFF.

The rearrangement joins TRBV5-4 to TRBJ2-1; D gene ambiguous. The V end lost 4 bases, the J end lost 6 bases, and 14 bases lay between the germline ends. The germline CDR1 and CDR2 sequences are SGHNT and YYREEE (reference sequence). The CDR3 runs to 14 residues. CDR3: CASSQVQDSNEQFF. The CDR3 DNA is TGTGCCAGCAGCCAAGTTCAGGATAGCAATGAGCAGTTCTTC.

There are many counts of this clonotype. The chain combines TRBV5-1 with TRBJ1-1; D gene ambiguous. The germline V gene encodes CDR1 SGHRS and CDR2 YFSETQ. V lost 0 bases and J 1 base, leaving 4 bases between the germline ends. The CDR3 extends over 13 amino acids. In DNA, the CDR3 is TGCGCCAGCAGCTTGGTAGCGAACACTGAAGCTTTCTTT. Its translation is CASSLVANTEAFF.

To note about this clonotype: The junction shows a germline mismatch at one end, possibly a read error. The CDR3 here is CASSEAPSGDYNEQFF. CDR3 DNA sequence: TGTGCCAGCAGTGAAGCGCCCAGCGGGGACTACAATGAGCAGTTCTTC. The chain carries TRBV10-3 and TRBJ2-1, with 7 bases matching TRBD2. CDR3 length equals 16 residues. Germline loops: CDR1 ENHRY, CDR2 SYGVKD.

The gene calls are TRBV20-1 and TRBJ1-1, with TRBD1 identical over 9 bases. The CDR3 sequence is 15 residues long. Germline loops: CDR1 DFQATT, CDR2 SNEGSKA (reference sequence). V shed 0 bases and J 3 bases; nucleotides not matched to a gene: 5. This CDR3 reads CSARDVGTGYTEAFF. Here the CDR3 DNA reads TGCAGTGCTAGAGATGTGGGGACAGGGTACACTGAAGCTTTCTTT.

The genes are TRBV20-1 and TRBJ2-7, with D perhaps matching TRBD2 (5 bases). CDR3 length: 16 amino acids. Germline V gene lookup returns CDR1 DFQATT and CDR2 SNEGSKA (reference sequence). The V and J ends lost 3 bases and 0 bases respectively, with 18 bases between them. The CDR3 region has the DNA TGCAGTGCTAGCCCGACCCTAAGACTATCCTCCTACGAGCAGTACTTC. It is translated as CSASPTLRLSSYEQYF.

Points on this clonotype: At one of its ends the junction is not consistent with the germline gene, which may arise from a read error. The chain couples TRBV18 to TRBJ1-2; tentatively, D is TRBD1 (6 bases). Germline CDR1 reads KGHSH; CDR2 reads LQKENI. This CDR3 has 12 amino acids. The CDR3 loop reads CASSLQGYGYAF. The CDR3 DNA reads TGTGCCAGCTCACTACAGGGCTATGGCTACGCCTTC.

The chain carries TRBV19 and TRBJ1-6; D gene unclear. The CDR3 runs to 15 residues. Germline lookup yields CDR1 LNHDA and CDR2 SQIVND (reference sequence). Between the trimmed V and J ends, which lost 5 bases and 10 bases, there was a span of 18 bases. The CDR3 region has the DNA TGTGCCAGTAGTTCCGGAAAGACCATGGGCTCACCCCTCCACTTT. Residues: CASSSGKTMGSPLHF.

The rearrangement uses TRBV2 and TRBJ2-5; tentative D call: TRBD2 (8 bases). Germline values: CDR1 SNHLY, CDR2 FYNNEI. V was cut by 1 base and J by 12 bases, with 18 bases left in between. The CDR3 has 14 residues. As DNA, the CDR3 is TGTGCCAGCAGTGAAGATGGGACAGCGGGGGTAAAGTACTTC. Protein sequence: CASSEDGTAGVKYF.

J is TRBJ2-7 and V is TRBV10-3; 8 positions match TRBD1. The V gene's germline CDR1 is ENHRY and CDR2 SYGVKD. Trimming at V came to 10 bases and at J to 3 bases, leaving 5 bases not matched to a gene. The CDR3 covers 12 residues. The DNA of the CDR3 is TGTGCCACGTCAGGGGGCAACTACGAGCAGTACTTC. Translating gives CATSGGNYEQYF.

The chain joins TRBV12-3 or TRBV12-4 to TRBJ1-2, with D possibly TRBD1 on 5 matching bases. V lost 6 bases to trimming and J lost 2 bases, with 19 bases between them. The length of the CDR3 is 16 residues. CDR3 loop: CASSYIGGGRNYGYTF. In DNA form, the CDR3 reads TGTGCCAGCAGCTACATTGGGGGGGGGAGGAACTATGGCTACACCTTC.